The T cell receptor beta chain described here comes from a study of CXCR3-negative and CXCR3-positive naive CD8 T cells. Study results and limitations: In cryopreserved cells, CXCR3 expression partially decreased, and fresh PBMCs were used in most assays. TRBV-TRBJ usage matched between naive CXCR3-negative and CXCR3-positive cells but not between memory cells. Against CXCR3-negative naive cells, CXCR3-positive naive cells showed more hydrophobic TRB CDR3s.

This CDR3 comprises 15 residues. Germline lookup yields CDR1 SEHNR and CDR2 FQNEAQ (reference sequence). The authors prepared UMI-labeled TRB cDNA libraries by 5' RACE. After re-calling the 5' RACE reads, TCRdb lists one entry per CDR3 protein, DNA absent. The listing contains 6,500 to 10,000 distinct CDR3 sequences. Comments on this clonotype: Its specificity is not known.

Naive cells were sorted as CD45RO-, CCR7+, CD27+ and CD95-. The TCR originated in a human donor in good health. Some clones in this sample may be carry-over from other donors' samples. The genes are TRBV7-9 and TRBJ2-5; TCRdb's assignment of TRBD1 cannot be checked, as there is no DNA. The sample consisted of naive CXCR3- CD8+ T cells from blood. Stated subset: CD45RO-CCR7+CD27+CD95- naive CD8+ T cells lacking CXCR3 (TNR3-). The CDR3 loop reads CASSSPGDLQETQYF.